This T cell receptor (beta chain) was obtained from a study of cytomegalovirus exposure and HLA in healthy donors. General study points: In the 120 or so validation repertoires, about 94% of cluster scores exceeded 0, per a later analysis.

Produced via immunoSEQ multiplex PCR; TCRdb's table is partial and in-frame only. The table lists approximately 270,000 clones, over 75% of them singletons, with about 12% in the top ten. The CDR3 spans 11 residues. CDR1 and CDR2 (germline): SQVTM, ANQGSEA. V gave up 6 bases and J gave up 3 bases; unmatched junction bases: 1. About this clone itself: Antigen: not known.

Input material: PBMCs. The chain links TRBV29-1 to TRBJ1-2; 7 nucleotides align to TRBD1. This TCR derives from a young man in good health and CMV-seropositive. The CDR3 is CSVGTDYGYTF. The CDR3 coding sequence is TGCAGCGTCGGGACAGACTATGGCTACACCTTC.